This T cell receptor (beta chain) was observed in a study of CD4 T cells in relation to SARS-CoV-2 and coronaviruses. Findings of the study overall: In approximately 70% of donors, memory CD4+ clonotypes crossrecognized SARS-CoV-2 and at least one common cold coronavirus spike. Memory recall responses, not primary responses primed in culture, are what the assay detects. SARS-CoV-2-driven expansion was significantly weaker in crossreactive than monoreactive clones.

Before the COVID-19 pandemic, during about 2010-2018, CD4+ T cells were taken from unexposed donors. Comment on this clone: Its specificity is unknown.

Naive and memory CD4+ T cell DNA was deep-sequenced without culture. TCRdb's table, derived via immunoSEQ multiplex PCR, lists solely in-frame clones and lacks some. The sample consists of 65,000 or so clones, around 93% of them appearing once. The receptor's source is a human donor in good health. Sequenced material: naive CD4+ T cells from PBMCs. The subset is: naive CD4+ T cells isolated by negative enrichment.

CDR3 DNA: TGTGCCAGCCGACGGGCGGAGTACACAACTAATGAAAAACTGTTTTTT. It is translated as CASRRAEYTTNEKLFF. This chain joins TRBV18 and TRBJ1-4; D remains unclear. The length of the CDR3 is 16 residues. V dropped 8 bases and J dropped 0 bases, with 16 bases sitting between them. The germline CDR1 and CDR2 sequences are KGHSH and LQKENI.